Sequencing of this T cell receptor beta chain was carried out in a study of cytomegalovirus exposure and HLA in healthy donors. Healthy bone marrow donors made up the donors. General study findings and limits: V- and J-gene trimming in TCR beta was tied to a missense DCLRE1C variant by an analysis performed later. Apart from CMV serostatus, no immune exposure information was available.

On this clone: Its matching antigen is unknown.

Trimming cost V 0 bases and J 6 bases; bases outside gene matches: 7. The CDR3 extends over 17 amino acids. The germline gives CDR1 SGHRS, CDR2 YFSETQ. With 60 Vbeta and 13 Jbeta primers, the PCR was carried out. Authors' methods: Later, tens of millions of unique TCR beta chains were counted in an analysis, and 10 million to 12 million of them were shared. Data came from immunoSEQ multiplex PCR; TCRdb stores just in-frame clones and leaves some out. Clone size and V and J calls were adopted from that table, with D and trimming inferred from the DNA. The sample includes approximately 130,000 clones, about 80% seen only once; the top ten take approximately 1.2%.

Material: PBMCs. The receptor comes from a man between 45 and 60 years old in good health and CMV-seronegative. J is TRBJ2-2 and V is TRBV5-1; 11 bases agree with TRBD2. CDR3 coding DNA: TGCGCCAGCAGCTTGGGGGTTACTAGCGGGAGTCCCGGGGAGCTGTTTTTT. Translating it yields CASSLGVTSGSPGELFF.